This entry concerns a single T cell receptor beta chain. The specificity of this receptor is unknown. Qualities for individual bases were not recorded, and no much larger clone is one base off. The record originates from a study of technical replicates of blood from a handful of donors (dated by TCRdb to the late 2010s). Clipping removes 6 bases from V and 5 bases from J, with 3 as the unmatched junction base count. CDR1 and CDR2 were assigned from the germline V gene (reference sequence) as MNHEY and SMNVEV. The CDR3 runs 12 amino acids, cysteine and phenylalanine included. Just the 36-base CDR3 DNA is kept, in frame starting at base 1. Library preparation used the immunoSEQ multiplex PCR assay. What TCRdb holds here is the immuneACCESS table cut down to in-frame rearrangements. Part of the clones is not present; checked against another copy, under half of the missing clones reflect an unresolved V gene, and the others are unexplained. This sample comprises about 97,000 clones, 90% to 97% of them detected only once. About 0.39% of the sample belongs to the ten largest clones.

What was sequenced was T cells isolated from PBMCs. The clonotype originates from a human donor in good health. The chain joins TRBV27 to TRBJ2-7; 8 bases in the junction line up with TRBD2. The DNA is as follows: TGTGCCAGCAGAGGACTAGCAGACGAGCAGTACTTC. This yields the protein CASRGLADEQYF.